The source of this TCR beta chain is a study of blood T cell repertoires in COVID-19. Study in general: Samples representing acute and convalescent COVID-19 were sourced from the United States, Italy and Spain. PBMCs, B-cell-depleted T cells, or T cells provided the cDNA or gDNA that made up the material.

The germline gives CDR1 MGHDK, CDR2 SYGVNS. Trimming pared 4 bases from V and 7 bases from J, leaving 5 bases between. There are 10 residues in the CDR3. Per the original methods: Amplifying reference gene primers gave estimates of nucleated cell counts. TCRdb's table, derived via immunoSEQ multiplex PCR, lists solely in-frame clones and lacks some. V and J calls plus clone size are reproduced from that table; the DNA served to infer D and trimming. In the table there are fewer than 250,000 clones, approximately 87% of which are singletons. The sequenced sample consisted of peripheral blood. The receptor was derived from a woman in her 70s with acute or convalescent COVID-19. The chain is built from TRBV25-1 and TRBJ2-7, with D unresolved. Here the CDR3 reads CASSATEQYF. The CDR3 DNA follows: TGTGCCAGCAGTGCGACTGAGCAGTACTTC.